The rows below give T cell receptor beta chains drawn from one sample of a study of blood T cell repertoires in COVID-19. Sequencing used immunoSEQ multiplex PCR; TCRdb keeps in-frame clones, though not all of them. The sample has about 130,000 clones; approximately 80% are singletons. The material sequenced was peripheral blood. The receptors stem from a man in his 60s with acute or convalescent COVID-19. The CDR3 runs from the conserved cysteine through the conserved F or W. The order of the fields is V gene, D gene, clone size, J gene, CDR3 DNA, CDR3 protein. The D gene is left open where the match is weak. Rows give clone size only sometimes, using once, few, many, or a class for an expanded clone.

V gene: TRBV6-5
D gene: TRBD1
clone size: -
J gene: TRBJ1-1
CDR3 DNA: TGTGCCAGCAACCTCAGGGGGAGCATGAACACTGAAGCTTTCTTT
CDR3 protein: CASNLRGSMNTEAFF

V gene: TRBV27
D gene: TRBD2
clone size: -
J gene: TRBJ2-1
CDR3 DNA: TGTGCCAGCAGTTTCCACCCGGGACTAGCGGCCAATGAGCAGTTCTTC
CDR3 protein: CASSFHPGLAANEQFF

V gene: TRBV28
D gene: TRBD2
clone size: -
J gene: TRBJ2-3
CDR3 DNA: TGTGCCAGCAGTTCAGCCGGGACTAGCAGGAATACGCAGTATTTT
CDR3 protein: CASSSAGTSRNTQYF

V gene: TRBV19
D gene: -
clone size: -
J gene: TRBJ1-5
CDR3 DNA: TGTGCCAGTGGCCCAGGGCCTCAGCCCCAGCATTTT
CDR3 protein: CASGPGPQPQHF

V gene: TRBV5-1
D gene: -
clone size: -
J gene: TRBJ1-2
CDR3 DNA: TGCGCCAGCAGCTCGGTCACAGGGAACTATGGCTACACCTTC
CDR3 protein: CASSSVTGNYGYTF

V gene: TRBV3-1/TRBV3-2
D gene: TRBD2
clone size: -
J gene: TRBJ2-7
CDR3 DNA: TGTGCCAGCAGCCATGCCGGGACTAGCATCCACGAGCAGTACTTC
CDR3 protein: CASSHAGTSIHEQYF

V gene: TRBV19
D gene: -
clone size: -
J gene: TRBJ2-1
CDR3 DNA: TGTGCCAGTAGTATGCCGGGAGATAATGAGCAGTTCTTC
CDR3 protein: CASSMPGDNEQFF

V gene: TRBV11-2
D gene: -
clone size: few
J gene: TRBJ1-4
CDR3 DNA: TGTGCCAGCAGCTCTCGGATCCGGGGGGCGGCTGCTAATGAAAAACTGTTTTTT
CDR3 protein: CASSSRIRGAAANEKLFF

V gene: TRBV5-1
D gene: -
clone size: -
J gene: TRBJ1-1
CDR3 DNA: TGCGCCAGCAGCTTGGGGGCAGGGGACACTGAAGCTTTCTTT
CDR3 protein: CASSLGAGDTEAFF

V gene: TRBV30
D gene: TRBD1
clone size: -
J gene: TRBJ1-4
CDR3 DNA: TGTGCCTGGAGTGTGAGGAGGGGGCTAGTGGGGGAAAAACTGTTTTTT
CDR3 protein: CAWSVRRGLVGEKLFF

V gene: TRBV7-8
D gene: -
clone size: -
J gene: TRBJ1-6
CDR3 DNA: TGTGCCAGCAGCTTCCTGTCTTCAGGGGCCGCAGCACCCCTCCACTTT
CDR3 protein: CASSFLSSGAAAPLHF

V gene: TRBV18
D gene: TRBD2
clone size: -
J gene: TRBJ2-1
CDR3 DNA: TGTGCCAGCCCCCCACAAGGGCTAGCGGGAGGAGGCGAGCAGTTCTTC
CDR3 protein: CASPPQGLAGGGEQFF

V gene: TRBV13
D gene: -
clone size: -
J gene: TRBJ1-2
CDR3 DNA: TGTGCCAGCACCACCGGGGGTCAGGTGTATGGCTACACCTTC
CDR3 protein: CASTTGGQVYGYTF

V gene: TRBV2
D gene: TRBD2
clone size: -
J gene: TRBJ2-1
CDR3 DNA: TGTGCCAGCAGGGGTAGCGGGGCCTCCTACAATGAGCAGTTCTTC
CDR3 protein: CASRGSGASYNEQFF

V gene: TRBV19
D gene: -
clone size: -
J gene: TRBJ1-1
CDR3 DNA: TGTGCCAGTGTAAGGCGGGTGAACACTGAAGCTTTCTTT
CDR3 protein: CASVRRVNTEAFF

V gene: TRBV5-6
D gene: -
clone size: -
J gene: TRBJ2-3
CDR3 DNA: TGTGCCAGCAGCCCCCAATCAGGGGTAACGGATACGCAGTATTTT
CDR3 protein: CASSPQSGVTDTQYF